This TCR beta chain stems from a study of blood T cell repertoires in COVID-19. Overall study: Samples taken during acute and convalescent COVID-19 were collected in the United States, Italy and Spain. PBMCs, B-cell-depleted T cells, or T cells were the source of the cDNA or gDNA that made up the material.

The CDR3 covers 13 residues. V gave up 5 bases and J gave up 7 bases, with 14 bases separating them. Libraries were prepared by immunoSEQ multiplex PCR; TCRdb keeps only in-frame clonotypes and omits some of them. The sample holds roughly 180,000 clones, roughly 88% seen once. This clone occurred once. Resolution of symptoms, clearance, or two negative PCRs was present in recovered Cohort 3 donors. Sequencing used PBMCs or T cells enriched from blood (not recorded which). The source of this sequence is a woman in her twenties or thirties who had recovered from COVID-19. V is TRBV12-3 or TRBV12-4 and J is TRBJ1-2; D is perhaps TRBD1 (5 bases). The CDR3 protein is CASSPAGFPGYTF. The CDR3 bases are TGTGCCAGCAGTCCCGCAGGGTTTCCTGGCTACACCTTC.